These 28 T cell receptor beta chains originate from one sample sequenced in a study of T cells in Graves' hyperthyroidism and ophthalmopathy. It was RNA transcripts that yielded the amplified TCR beta CDR3 regions. First-round RT-PCR of the TCR CDR3 relied on the HTBI primer set. Each CDR3 protein gets one entry after TCRdb re-called the multiplex PCR reads with MiXCR. Among about 600,000 distinct CDR3 sequences listed, around 15% were seen once. The sequencing input was blood. Every receptor here comes from a woman aged 50 to 65 with Graves' ophthalmopathy.

This clonotype was found many times. The rearrangement uses TRBV7-9 and TRBJ2-1, with D perhaps matching TRBD2 (6 bases). This CDR3 comprises 14 residues. Looked up from germline, CDR1 is SEHNR and CDR2 is FQNEAQ (reference sequence). The V gene lost 5 bases and the J gene lost 10 bases, with 18 bases spanning the gap. CDR3 in amino acids: CASSPWDSLWEQFF. The DNA for the CDR3 is TGTGCCAGCAGCCCTTGGGACTCCCTCTGGGAGCAGTTCTTC.

This clonotype has a count of ten or more. The V and J genes are TRBV7-8 and TRBJ2-3; 10 bases align to TRBD2. Germline CDR1 SGHVS, CDR2 FQNEAQ. The CDR3 covers 18 residues. After removal of 2 bases from V and 1 base from J, the junction contained 9 bases not matched to a gene. Here the CDR3 reads CASSLWLAGVVGTDTQYF. CDR3 nucleotide sequence: TGTGCCAGCAGCTTATGGCTAGCGGGAGTGGTCGGCACAGATACGCAGTATTTT.

Many counts were recorded for this clonotype. This chain uses TRBV28 with TRBJ1-4; 9 bases map to TRBD1. The CDR3 sequence is 13 residues long. V was clipped by 7 bases and J by 7 bases; unmatched bases: 4. Germline values: CDR1 MDHEN, CDR2 SYDVKM. CDR3 region: CASTGTGFEKLFF. The CDR3 DNA follows: TGTGCCAGCACGGGGACAGGGTTTGAAAAACTGTTTTTT.

Remarks on this clonotype: An end of the junction does not agree with germline; a read error may underlie this. The chain combines TRBV5-1 with TRBJ1-6; perhaps TRBD1 as D (6 bases). The CDR3 length is 15 residues. Germline-derived CDR1 and CDR2 are SGHRS and YFSETQ. This CDR3 is CASSLRTVLNSPLHF. The CDR3 bases are TGTGCCAGCAGCCTACGGACAGTATTGAATTCACCCCTCCACTTT. The whole variable domain, remainder taken from reference TRBV5-1 and TRBJ1-6, is KAGVTQTPRYLIKTRGQQVTLSCSPISGHRSVSWYQQTPGQGLQFLFEYFSETQRNKGNFPGRFSGRQFSNSRSEMNVSTLELGDSALYLCASSLRTVLNSPLHFGNGTRLTVT.

The chain links TRBV28 to TRBJ2-5; either TRBD1 or TRBD2 may supply D (5 bases each). V lost 1 base to trimming and J lost 6 bases, with 18 bases between them. CDR3 length: 16 residues. CDR1 is MDHEN, CDR2 SYDVKM, per germline. CDR3 sequence (DNA): TGTGCCAGCAGTTTATCGAAGGGTGGGGGAGTGAAGACCCAGTACTTC. Its protein is CASSLSKGGGVKTQYF.

This clonotype was found once. The V gene is TRBV27, the J gene TRBJ1-1; 7 positions agree with TRBD1. The CDR3 spans 13 residues. Germline assignment: CDR1 MNHEY and CDR2 SMNVEV (reference sequence). J gave up 7 bases and V 4 bases, and 6 bases lay outside the gene matches. CDR3 nucleotides: TGTGCCAGCAGTTGCCGGGACAGATATGAAGCTTTCTTT. Its translation: CASSCRDRYEAFF.

This sequence joins TRBV27 and TRBJ1-2; D is undetermined. V dropped 3 bases and J dropped 8 bases, with 25 bases sitting between them. The length of the CDR3 is 17 residues. CDR1 MNHEY and CDR2 SMNVEV come from the germline V gene (reference sequence). The CDR3 region is CASSLEFPGASVGGYTF. For the CDR3, the DNA is TGTGCCAGCAGTTTGGAATTTCCGGGTGCCTCAGTCGGGGGCTACACCTTC.

This clonotype has ten or more counts. The chain recombines TRBV6-1 with TRBJ2-7; D is unresolved. The CDR3 is 12 residues long. V was pared by 5 bases and J by 5 bases, with 10 bases between. Germline V lookup: CDR1 MNHNS, CDR2 SASEGT. CDR3 sequence: CASSSLPHEQYF. CDR3 coding DNA: TGTGCCAGCAGTTCCCTCCCGCACGAGCAGTACTTC.

In this sample, this clonotype turned up many times. V and J are TRBV7-3 and TRBJ2-1; 15 bases align to TRBD2. This CDR3 is built from 17 residues. V was pared by 5 bases and J by 8 bases, with 10 bases of the junction left unmatched. The germline V gene encodes CDR1 SGHTA and CDR2 FQGTGA. The CDR3 loop reads CASSPRGLAGGGYEQFF. The CDR3 coding sequence is TGTGCCAGCAGCCCCCGAGGACTAGCGGGAGGGGGCTATGAGCAGTTCTTC.

Ten or more counts support this clonotype. The genes are TRBV28 and TRBJ1-2; no clear D gene. Per the germline V gene, CDR1 is MDHEN and CDR2 is SYDVKM. The ends were cut back, 5 bases at V and 5 bases at J, with 12 bases in the middle. This CDR3 comprises 13 residues. The CDR3 loop is CASSPTVPYGYTF. CDR3 nucleotide sequence: TGTGCCAGCAGTCCGACTGTCCCATATGGCTACACCTTC.

This clonotype was detected many times. This chain uses TRBV7-3 with TRBJ1-1; no firm D call. The CDR3 has 13 amino acids. The germline V and J ends were trimmed by 2 bases and 3 bases, with 7 bases remaining between them. Per germline, CDR1 SGHTA and CDR2 FQGTGA. CDR3 loop: CASSLWSHTEAFF. CDR3 coding DNA: TGTGCCAGCAGCTTATGGTCCCACACTGAAGCTTTCTTT.

This clonotype has more than one count but fewer than ten. A much larger clonotype is one base distant, so this may be a read error. J is TRBJ2-7 and V is TRBV6-2 or TRBV6-3; the match to TRBD2 covers 8 bases. This CDR3 has 14 residues. Trimming at V came to 4 bases and at J to 1 base, leaving 3 bases not matched to a gene. Germline CDR1 and CDR2: MNHEY and SVGEGT. The CDR3 region has the DNA TGTGCCAGCAGTTGCAGCGGGGGATCCTACGAGCAGTACTTC. Translating it yields CASSCSGGSYEQYF.

This clonotype was detected ten times or more. This rearrangement joins TRBV2 to TRBJ2-2; 13 positions match TRBD2. CDR3 length: 20 amino acids. CDR1 is SNHLY and CDR2 is FYNNEI in the germline V gene. V was clipped by 6 bases and J by 2 bases; unmatched bases: 15. Here the CDR3 DNA reads TGTGCCAGCAGGGGAAACCCGGGACTAGCGGGAAAGAGCAACACCGGGGAGCTGTTTTTT. Residues: CASRGNPGLAGKSNTGELFF.

This clonotype was seen ten or more times. The chain employs TRBV9 and TRBJ2-1, with 14 bases matching TRBD2. Trimming removed 3 bases from V and 8 bases from J; junction bases left unmatched: 7. CDR1 and CDR2 from the germline V gene are SGDLS and YYNGEE. There are 16 residues in the CDR3. This CDR3 is CASSETSGRAWDEQFF. Written as DNA, the CDR3 is TGTGCCAGCAGCGAGACTAGCGGGAGGGCTTGGGATGAGCAGTTCTTC. Together with reference TRBV9 and TRBJ2-1, the CDR3 gives the full variable domain: DSGVTQTPKHLITATGQRVTLRCSPRSGDLSVYWYQQSLDQGLQFLIQYYNGEERAKGNILERFSAQQFPDLHSELNLSSLELGDSALYFCASSETSGRAWDEQFFGPGTRLTVL.

This clonotype was counted many times. The chain employs TRBV6-2 or TRBV6-3 and TRBJ2-5; TRBD2 is a possible D gene (6 bases). Germline CDR1 is MNHEY and CDR2 is SVGEGT. Trimming shortened V by 6 bases and J by 4 bases, and 18 bases separated the two germline ends. The CDR3 has 15 residues. The CDR3 DNA reads as TGTGCCAGCAGCCCCCGGGACGTGGGACTAGAGACCCAGTACTTC. It yields the protein CASSPRDVGLETQYF.

In its sample, this clonotype was seen many times. The rearrangement uses TRBV6-2 or TRBV6-3 and TRBJ1-2, with unresolved D. The germline V gene has CDR1 MNHEY and CDR2 SVGEGT. This CDR3 spans 15 amino acids. Trimming shortened V by 0 bases and J by 1 base, and 9 bases separated the two germline ends. The CDR3 protein is CASSYSTVNNYGYTF. CDR3 bases: TGTGCCAGCAGTTACTCAACGGTGAATAACTATGGCTACACCTTC.

The V and J genes are TRBV28 and TRBJ2-2, with 10 bases that match TRBD2. With 8 bases clipped from V and 6 bases from J, the junction kept 12 bases outside the gene matches. Per germline, CDR1 MDHEN and CDR2 SYDVKM. The CDR3 sequence is 16 residues long. Written as DNA, the CDR3 is TGTGCCAGCGTAACGAGCGGGAGGGCCGGGGCCGGGGAGCTGTTTTTT. Translation: CASVTSGRAGAGELFF.

This clonotype was found many times. This chain uses TRBV7-2 with TRBJ1-1; D unclear. The CDR3 has 14 amino acids. Trimming took off 3 bases at V and 1 base at J, with 9 bases between the two ends. CDR1 is SGHTA and CDR2 is FQGNSA in the germline V gene. The CDR3 bases are TGTGCCAGCAGCTTCGCTCGGGAGAACACTGAAGCTTTCTTT. Protein product: CASSFARENTEAFF.

This clonotype occurred a few times. This chain uses TRBV19 with TRBJ1-5; 9 positions match TRBD1. The CDR3 runs to 15 residues. J lost 6 bases, V lost 5 bases, and 8 bases had no gene match. Germline CDR1 and CDR2: LNHDA and SQIVND (reference sequence). The CDR3 sequence: CASSSTGTGIQPQHF. As DNA, the CDR3 is TGTGCCAGTAGTTCGACCGGGACAGGGATTCAGCCCCAGCATTTT.

The rearrangement uses TRBV4-1 and TRBJ2-5; no reliable D call. This CDR3 has 17 residues. The germline V gene has CDR1 MGHRA and CDR2 YSYEKL. Trimming pared 1 base from V and 4 bases from J, leaving 19 bases between. The DNA of the CDR3 is TGCGCCAGCAGCCAAGTTGACGGTAGAAGTTTTGGAGAGACCCAGTACTTC. It translates to CASSQVDGRSFGETQYF.

Of note for this clonotype: At one end the junction does not follow the germline gene, possibly because of a read error. The chain has TRBV6-1 and TRBJ1-3; a possible D gene is TRBD1 (5 bases). CDR1 is MNHNS and CDR2 is SASEGT in the germline V gene. The CDR3 covers 16 residues. CDR3 amino acids: CASSQTVPRSGSTIYF. CDR3 nucleotides: TGTGCCAGCAGCCAGACAGTCCCCCGCTCTGGAAGCACCATATATTTT.

The chain joins TRBV19 to TRBJ2-2; 9 bases are a match to TRBD2. CDR3 length equals 17 residues. V shed 3 bases and J 2 bases; nucleotides not matched to a gene: 7. Looked up from germline, CDR1 is LNHDA and CDR2 is SQIVND (reference sequence). CDR3 in amino acids: CASSIGRLAENTGELFF. CDR3 coding DNA: TGTGCCAGTAGTATTGGTCGACTAGCGGAAAACACCGGGGAGCTGTTTTTT.

This clonotype has a count of ten or more. CDR3 DNA sequence: TGCAGTGCTAGGGACTCAAGCGGGAGCTCCTACAATGAGCAGTTCTTC. Translated, it gives CSARDSSGSSYNEQFF. The V call is TRBV20-1, the J call TRBJ2-1; 8 bases map to TRBD2. Per germline, CDR1 DFQATT and CDR2 SNEGSKA (reference sequence). The CDR3 is 16 amino acids. V gave up 3 bases and J gave up 0 bases; unmatched junction bases: 7.

This clonotype was recorded many times. V and J are TRBV9 and TRBJ2-1, with TRBD2 identical over 8 bases. The J segment lost 6 bases and the V segment lost 0 bases, leaving 8 bases of the junction unmatched. The CDR3 spans 16 residues. Germline V CDR1 and CDR2: SGDLS, YYNGEE. CDR3 protein: CASSVVSGGPSNEQFF. The CDR3 DNA sequence: TGTGCCAGCAGCGTAGTGTCGGGAGGGCCGTCCAATGAGCAGTTCTTC.

The chain has TRBV5-6 and TRBJ2-1; 9 positions match TRBD1. The length of the CDR3 is 15 residues. Trimming removed 4 bases from V and 4 bases from J; junction bases left unmatched: 6. In germline, CDR1 is SGHDT, CDR2 YYEEEE. CDR3 amino acids: CASSPDRGWYNEQFF. The CDR3 DNA follows: TGTGCCAGCAGCCCGGACAGGGGATGGTACAATGAGCAGTTCTTC.

For this clonotype: This may be a read error, as it is one base from a much larger clone. The rearrangement joins TRBV20-1 to TRBJ2-5, with D unresolved. With 1 base removed from V and 11 bases from J, the gap between germline ends came to 11 bases. This CDR3 is built from 11 residues. Germline values: CDR1 DFQATT, CDR2 SNEGSKA (reference sequence). In DNA form, the CDR3 reads TGCAGTGCTAGAGGTGAGAGTACGCAGTACTTC. This encodes CSARGESTQYF.

This clonotype showed up many times. V usage is TRBV28 and J usage is TRBJ2-1; D tentatively fits TRBD1 or TRBD2 (5 bases each). V lost 5 bases, J lost 7 bases, and 18 bases lay in between. Per germline, CDR1 MDHEN and CDR2 SYDVKM. This CDR3 contains 15 residues. The CDR3 coding sequence is TGTGCCAGCAGTACAACCCGAGGGGTGGGGAATGAGCAGTTCTTC. As protein: CASSTTRGVGNEQFF. The whole variable domain, remainder taken from reference TRBV28 and TRBJ2-1, is DVKVTQSSRYLVKRTGEKVFLECVQDMDHENMFWYRQDPGLGLRLIYFSYDVKMKEKGDIPEGYSVSREKKERFSLILESASTNQTSMYLCASSTTRGVGNEQFFGPGTRLTVL.

This clonotype was seen more than once but under ten times. V is TRBV3-1 and J is TRBJ2-1; TRBD2 agrees at 7 bases. Per germline, CDR1 LGHDT and CDR2 YNNKEL (reference sequence). This CDR3 region has 17 residues. Trimming removed 0 bases from V and 6 bases from J; junction bases left unmatched: 11. The CDR3 region is CASSQDPGGRRANEQFF. CDR3 sequence (DNA): TGTGCCAGCAGCCAAGATCCTGGCGGGAGAAGAGCCAATGAGCAGTTCTTC.